The sequence of this TCR beta chain was determined in a study of blood T cell repertoires in COVID-19. This clone occurred a few times. Other nucleotide sequences from this sample produce the same CDR3. This CDR3 has 14 residues. V lost 0 bases and J lost 2, with 5 bases in between. Per germline, CDR1 SGHRS and CDR2 YFSETQ. Authors' processing steps: From reference gene primer amplification, estimates of nucleated cell counts were derived. Profiling relied on immunoSEQ multiplex PCR, and the TCRdb table lists in-frame clones only, not all of them. V and J calls and clone size are as listed in that table; D and trimming were resolved from the DNA. The top ten hold 6% to 7% of the sample, which has roughly 190,000 clones, 83% seen once.

Sequencing was done on a sample of peripheral blood. This chain joins TRBV5-1 and TRBJ1-4; D ambiguous. The clonotype originates from a woman in her forties with acute or convalescent COVID-19. CDR3 sequence reads: CASSLDSTNEKLFF. CDR3 nucleotide sequence: TGCGCCAGCAGCTTGGACAGCACTAATGAAAAACTGTTTTTT.